The 9 T cell receptor beta chains listed next were all sequenced from one sample in a study of T cell repertoires and HLA-DP antigens. For these receptors, no antigen is known. Here immunoSEQ multiplex PCR was the method, and the copy in TCRdb shows in-frame clones only, minus some. This sample has around 110,000 clones, with 80% to 95% found just once. Sequenced: CD4+ T cells from PBMCs. The receptors come from a woman aged 18-30 years in good health and CMV-seronegative.

In its sample, this clone was seen a few times. The CDR3 sequence is CASSFLDLGGQSYTF. CDR3 nucleotides: TGTGCCAGCAGTTTTCTCGACCTCGGGGGGCAGAGCTACACCTTC. This chain connects TRBV28 to TRBJ1-2, with a possible D match to TRBD1 (6 bases). CDR1 MDHEN and CDR2 SYDVKM come from the germline V gene. The CDR3 sequence is 15 residues long. With 3 bases removed from V and 9 bases from J, the gap between germline ends came to 20 bases.

The chain joins TRBV28 to TRBJ2-7; 12 bases line up with TRBD2. The CDR3 has 18 residues. J gave up 3 bases and V 7 bases, and 16 bases lay outside the gene matches. In germline, CDR1 is MDHEN, CDR2 SYDVKM. The CDR3 reads CASKGSLGTSGLSYEQYF. The CDR3 DNA is TGTGCCAGCAAGGGTTCGTTGGGGACTAGCGGGTTGAGCTACGAGCAGTACTTC. The full variable domain, with the rest looked up from reference TRBV28 and TRBJ2-7, is DVKVTQSSRYLVKRTGEKVFLECVQDMDHENMFWYRQDPGLGLRLIYFSYDVKMKEKGDIPEGYSVSREKKERFSLILESASTNQTSMYLCASKGSLGTSGLSYEQYFGPGTRLTVT.

The V call is TRBV9, the J call TRBJ1-3; a weak D match, TRBD1 (5 bases). Trimming stripped 4 bases from V and 0 bases from J, with 11 bases between. Per the germline V gene, CDR1 is SGDLS and CDR2 is YYNGEE. The CDR3 has 15 amino acids. The CDR3 sequence: CASSPRQSSGNTIYF. CDR3 DNA sequence: TGTGCCAGCAGCCCTCGACAGAGCTCTGGAAACACCATATATTTT.

The chain carries TRBV4-1 and TRBJ2-7; D is uncertain. Trimming stripped 1 base from V and 3 bases from J, with 13 bases between. This CDR3 comprises 15 residues. The germline V gene has CDR1 MGHRA and CDR2 YSYEKL. The CDR3 coding sequence is TGCGCCAGCAGCCAAGGGCACTTCCAAAGCTACGAGCAGTACTTC. It specifies CASSQGHFQSYEQYF.

This chain joins TRBV12-5 and TRBJ1-4, with unresolved D. The CDR3 is made up of 15 amino acids. Looked up from germline, CDR1 is LGHNT and CDR2 is FRNRAP. The V and J ends lost 1 base and 7 bases respectively, with 13 bases between them. CDR3 DNA: TGTGCTAGTGGTTTGGGGTCGATGATAGGTGAAAAACTGTTTTTT. Encoded protein: CASGLGSMIGEKLFF.

This chain connects TRBV18 to TRBJ2-1; D remains ambiguous. Looked up from germline, CDR1 is KGHSH and CDR2 is LQKENI. The CDR3 spans 14 residues. V was trimmed by 4 bases and J by 4 bases, leaving 11 bases between them. CDR3 sequence reads: CASSLGGAYNEQFF. Written as DNA, the CDR3 is TGTGCCAGCTCACTCGGCGGAGCTTACAATGAGCAGTTCTTC.

This clone was found once. The chain carries TRBV7-9 and TRBJ1-3; 7 bases are shared with TRBD1. Germline values: CDR1 SEHNR, CDR2 FQNEAQ (reference sequence). This CDR3 has 17 residues. V lost 0 bases and J lost 0; bases outside the gene matches: 5. The CDR3 sequence is CASSLALGQASGNTIYF. The DNA for the CDR3 is TGTGCCAGCAGCTTAGCGTTAGGACAGGCCTCTGGAAACACCATATATTTT.

The chain couples TRBV20-1 to TRBJ2-1; unclear D gene. V gave up 0 bases and J gave up 8 bases, with 5 bases separating them. Germline V gene data show CDR1 as DFQATT and CDR2 as SNEGSKA (reference sequence). The CDR3 runs 11 residues. The CDR3 spells CSARDWDEQFF. Here the CDR3 DNA reads TGCAGTGCTAGAGATTGGGATGAGCAGTTCTTC.

The V and J genes are TRBV27 and TRBJ1-1, with unresolved D. This CDR3 is built from 13 residues. V lost 3 bases, J lost 3 bases, and 8 bases lay in between. The germline V gene encodes CDR1 MNHEY and CDR2 SMNVEV (reference sequence). CDR3 in amino acids: CASSFDGDTEAFF. The CDR3 region has the DNA TGTGCCAGCAGTTTCGATGGGGACACTGAAGCTTTCTTT.